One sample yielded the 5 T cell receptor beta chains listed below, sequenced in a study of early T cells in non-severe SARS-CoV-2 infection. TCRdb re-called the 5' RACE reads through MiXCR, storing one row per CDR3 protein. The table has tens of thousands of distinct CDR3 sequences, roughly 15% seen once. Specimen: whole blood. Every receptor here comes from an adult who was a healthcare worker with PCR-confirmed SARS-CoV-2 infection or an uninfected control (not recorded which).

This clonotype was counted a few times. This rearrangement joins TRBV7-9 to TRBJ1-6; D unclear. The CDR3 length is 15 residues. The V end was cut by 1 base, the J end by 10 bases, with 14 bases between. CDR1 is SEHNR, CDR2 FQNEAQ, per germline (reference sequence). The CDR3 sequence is CASSLGQGIGSPLHF. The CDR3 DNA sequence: TGTGCCAGCAGCTTAGGACAAGGGATCGGATCACCCCTCCACTTT.

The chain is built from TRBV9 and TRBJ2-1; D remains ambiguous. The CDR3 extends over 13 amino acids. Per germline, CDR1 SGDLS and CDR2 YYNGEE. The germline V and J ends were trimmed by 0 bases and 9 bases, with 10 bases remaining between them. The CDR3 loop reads CASSVDGIGEQFF. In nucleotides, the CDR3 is TGTGCCAGCAGCGTAGATGGGATAGGTGAGCAGTTCTTC.

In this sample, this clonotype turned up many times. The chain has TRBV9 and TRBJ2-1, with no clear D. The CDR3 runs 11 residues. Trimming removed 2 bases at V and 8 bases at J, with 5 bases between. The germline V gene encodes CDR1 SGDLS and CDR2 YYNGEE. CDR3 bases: TGTGCCAGCAGCGTTTCGGATGAGCAGTTCTTC. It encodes CASSVSDEQFF.

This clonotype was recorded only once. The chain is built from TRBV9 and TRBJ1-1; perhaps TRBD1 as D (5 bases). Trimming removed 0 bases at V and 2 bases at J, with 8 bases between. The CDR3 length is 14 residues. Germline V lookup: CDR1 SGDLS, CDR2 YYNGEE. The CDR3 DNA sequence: TGTGCCAGCAGCGTAGAATGGGGCAACACTGAAGCTTTCTTT. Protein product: CASSVEWGNTEAFF.

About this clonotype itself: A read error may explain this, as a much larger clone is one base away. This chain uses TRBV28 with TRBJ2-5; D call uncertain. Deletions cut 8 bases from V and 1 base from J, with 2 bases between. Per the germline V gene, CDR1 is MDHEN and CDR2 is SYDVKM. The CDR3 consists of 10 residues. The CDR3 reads CASGQETQYF. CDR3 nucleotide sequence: TGTGCCAGCGGCCAAGAGACCCAGTACTTC.